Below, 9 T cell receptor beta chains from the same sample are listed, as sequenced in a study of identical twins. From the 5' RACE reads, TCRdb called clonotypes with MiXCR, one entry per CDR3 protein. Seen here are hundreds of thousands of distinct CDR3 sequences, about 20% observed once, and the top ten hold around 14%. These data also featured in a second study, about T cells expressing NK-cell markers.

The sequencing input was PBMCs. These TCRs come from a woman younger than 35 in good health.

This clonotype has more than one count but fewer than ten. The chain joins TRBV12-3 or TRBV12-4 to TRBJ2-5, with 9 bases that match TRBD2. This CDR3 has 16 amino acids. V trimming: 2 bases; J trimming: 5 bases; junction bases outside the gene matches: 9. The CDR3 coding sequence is TGTGCCAGCAGTTTACGGTCTAGCGGGATACTCGAGACCCAGTACTTC. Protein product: CASSLRSSGILETQYF.

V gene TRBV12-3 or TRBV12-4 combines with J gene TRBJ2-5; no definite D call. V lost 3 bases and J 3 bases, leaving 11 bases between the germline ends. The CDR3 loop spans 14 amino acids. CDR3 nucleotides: TGTGCCAGCAGTTTTACTTCGTCGGAAGAGACCCAGTACTTC. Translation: CASSFTSSEETQYF.

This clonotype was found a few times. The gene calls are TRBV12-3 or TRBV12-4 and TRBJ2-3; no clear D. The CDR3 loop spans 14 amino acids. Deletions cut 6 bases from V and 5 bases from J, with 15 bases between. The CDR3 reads CASRPTLWGDTQYF. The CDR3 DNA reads TGTGCCAGCAGACCGACATTGTGGGGAGATACGCAGTATTTT.

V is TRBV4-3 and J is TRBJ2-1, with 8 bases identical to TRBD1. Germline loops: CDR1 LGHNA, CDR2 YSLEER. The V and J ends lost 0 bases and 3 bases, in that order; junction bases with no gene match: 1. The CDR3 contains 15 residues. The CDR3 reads CASSQDRGLYNEQFF. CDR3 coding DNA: TGCGCCAGCAGCCAAGACAGGGGGCTCTACAATGAGCAGTTCTTC.

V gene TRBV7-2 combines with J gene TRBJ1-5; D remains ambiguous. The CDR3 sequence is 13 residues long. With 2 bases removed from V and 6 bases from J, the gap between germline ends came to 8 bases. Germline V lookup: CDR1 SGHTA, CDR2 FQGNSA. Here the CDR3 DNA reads TGTGCCAGCAGCTTATTTCTTAGTCAGCCCCAGCATTTT. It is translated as CASSLFLSQPQHF.

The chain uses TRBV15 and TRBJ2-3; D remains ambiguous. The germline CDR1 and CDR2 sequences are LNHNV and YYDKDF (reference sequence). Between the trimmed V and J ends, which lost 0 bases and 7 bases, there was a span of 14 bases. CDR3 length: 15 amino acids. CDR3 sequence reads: CATSRDLSSGYTQYF. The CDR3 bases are TGTGCCACCAGCAGAGATCTCTCCTCGGGCTATACGCAGTATTTT. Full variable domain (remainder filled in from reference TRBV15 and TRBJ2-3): DAMVIQNPRYQVTQFGKPVTLSCSQTLNHNVMYWYQQKSSQAPKLLFHYYDKDFNNEADTPDNFQSRRPNTSFCFLDIRSPGLGDTAMYLCATSRDLSSGYTQYFGPGTRLTVL.

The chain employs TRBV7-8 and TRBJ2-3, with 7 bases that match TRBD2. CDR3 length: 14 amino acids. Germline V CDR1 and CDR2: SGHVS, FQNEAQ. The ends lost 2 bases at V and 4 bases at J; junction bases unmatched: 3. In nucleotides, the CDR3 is TGTGCCAGCAGCTTATTTGCGGGAGCAGATACGCAGTATTTT. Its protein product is CASSLFAGADTQYF.

For the CDR3, the DNA is TGTGCCAGCAGCCCCTGGGACAGGGTGTACTTC. Translated: CASSPWDRVYF. The chain employs TRBV11-2 and TRBJ2-7, with 9 bases fitting TRBD1. CDR1 and CDR2 from the germline V gene are SGHAT and FQNNGV. V shed 5 bases and J 12 bases; nucleotides not matched to a gene: 5. This CDR3 contains 11 residues.

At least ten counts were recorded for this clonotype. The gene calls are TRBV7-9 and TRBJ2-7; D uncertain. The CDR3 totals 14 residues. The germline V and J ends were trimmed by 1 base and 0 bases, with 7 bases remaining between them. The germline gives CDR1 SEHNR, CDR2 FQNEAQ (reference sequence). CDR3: CASSLGADSYEQYF. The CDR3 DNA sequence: TGTGCCAGCAGCTTAGGTGCGGACTCCTACGAGCAGTACTTC.